This T cell receptor (beta chain) emerged from a study of blood T cells in healthy people across ages. Primers used in a second PCR of about 7 to 12 cycles were a sample-barcoded 5' primer and a J-beta primer mix. Each cDNA molecule was tagged by a template-switch adaptor with 12 random nucleotides. The yield of each sample was at least 3 million CDR3-containing paired-end reads. In TCRdb, the 5' RACE reads were re-called with MiXCR into one record per CDR3 protein. The data show 2 million or so distinct CDR3 sequences, approximately 50% seen once. Study-level results: Higher diversity, along with more naive CD4+ cells, distinguished long-lived donors from aged donors.

This CDR3 has 13 amino acids. Trimming stripped 2 bases from V and 5 bases from J, with 9 bases between. Germline lookup yields CDR1 MGHRA and CDR2 YSYEKL. The study isolated at least 7 million PBMCs from each sample. As to this clonotype: The antigen is not known.

The material sequenced was blood. V gene TRBV4-1 combines with J gene TRBJ2-5; unclear D gene. This sequence was found in a woman between 35 and 50 years old in good health. The DNA of the CDR3 is TGCGCCAGCAGCCAATTTGTGTCGGAGACCCAGTACTTC. Protein product: CASSQFVSETQYF.